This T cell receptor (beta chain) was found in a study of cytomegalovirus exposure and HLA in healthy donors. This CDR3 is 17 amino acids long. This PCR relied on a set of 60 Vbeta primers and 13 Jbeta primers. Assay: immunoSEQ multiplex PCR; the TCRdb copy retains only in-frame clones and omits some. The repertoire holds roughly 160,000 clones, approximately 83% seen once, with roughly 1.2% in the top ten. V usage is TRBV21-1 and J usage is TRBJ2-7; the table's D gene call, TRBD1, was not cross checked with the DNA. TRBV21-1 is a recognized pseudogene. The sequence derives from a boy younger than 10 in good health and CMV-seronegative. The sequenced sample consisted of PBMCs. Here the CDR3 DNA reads TGTGCCAGCAGCCCAAAAGAGGGGGACAGTCGGCCTTACGAGCAGTACTTC. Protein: CASSPKEGDSRPYEQYF.